This paragraph covers one T cell receptor beta chain sequence. Its specificity is not known. These data come from a study of shared clonotypes between healthy human individuals. Only CD45RO-negative cells positively selected for CCR7 counted as naive CD8 cells, so terminally differentiated effector memory CD45RA+ cells were excluded. Libraries were prepared by immunoSEQ multiplex PCR; TCRdb keeps only in-frame clonotypes and omits some of them. The sample holds about 2.2 million clones, just over 90% seen once. Broader study findings: On the whole, naive subsets had larger estimated richness than memory subsets had. It was the few donors that limited the genetic and exposure-history diversity represented.

Material for sequencing was naive CD8+ T cells from PBMCs. This receptor was identified in a young man in good health. Some clones in this sample may be carry-over from other donors' samples.

The CDR3: CASSLTPGTHEQYF. CDR3 DNA: TGTGCCAGCAGTTTAACGCCAGGGACCCACGAGCAGTACTTC. The chain has TRBV27 and TRBJ2-7; D may be TRBD1 or TRBD2 (5 bases each). The germline CDR1 and CDR2 sequences are MNHEY and SMNVEV (reference sequence). V was cut by 2 bases and J by 5 bases, with 13 bases left in between. The CDR3 is 14 residues long.